The present TCR beta chain was sequenced within a study of blood T cell repertoires in COVID-19. Study-level information: Donors in the United States, Italy and Spain gave samples during acute or convalescent COVID-19. Nucleic acid was either cDNA or gDNA, and it came from T cells, B-cell-depleted T cells, or PBMCs.

TCRdb's copy holds only in-frame clones and misses some; the assay was immunoSEQ multiplex PCR. The sample has approximately 140,000 clones, 70% to 90% seen once. The CDR3 sequence is 17 residues long. Germline loops: CDR1 SGHDT, CDR2 YYEEEE. V shed 0 bases, J shed 4 bases, and the junction held 6 bases outside the gene matches. This receptor was identified in a man aged 60-69 years with active or convalescent COVID-19. The material sequenced was peripheral blood. This chain connects TRBV5-6 to TRBJ1-3, with TRBD1 matching 11 bases. Here the CDR3 reads CASSLVGTGGIGNTIYF. The CDR3 region has the DNA TGTGCCAGCAGCTTGGTCGGGACAGGGGGTATCGGAAACACCATATATTTT.